One sample yielded the 13 T cell receptor beta chains listed below, sequenced in a study of radiation and T cells in renal cell carcinoma. Clones were sequenced by immunoSEQ multiplex PCR, and TCRdb holds only the in-frame ones, with some missing. In the table there are around 4,000 clones, approximately 60% of which are singletons. As to treatment: 15 Gy SBRT to primary tumor, nephrectomy 4 weeks later. This material consisted of tumor tissue, taken from a patient whose treatment included radiotherapy and nephrectomy. The receptors shown here come from a woman in her sixties with renal cell carcinoma.

As DNA, the CDR3 is TGTGCCAGTAGTACAACCTCAGGGGGACGTCAGCCCCAGCATTTT. This encodes CASSTTSGGRQPQHF. The chain couples TRBV19 to TRBJ1-5, with 7 positions matching TRBD1. The CDR3 totals 15 residues. CDR1 and CDR2 from the germline V gene are LNHDA and SQIVND (reference sequence). After removal of 4 bases from V and 6 bases from J, the junction contained 9 bases not matched to a gene.

The chain couples TRBV30 to TRBJ2-7; TRBD2 matches at 11 bases. This CDR3 region has 14 residues. The J segment lost 3 bases and the V segment lost 4 bases, leaving 5 bases of the junction unmatched. Germline CDR1 reads GTSNPN; CDR2 reads SVGIG (reference sequence). Written as DNA, the CDR3 is TGTGCCTGGAAGACTAGCGGGGAACTCTACGAGCAGTACTTC. Translated, it gives CAWKTSGELYEQYF.

V usage is TRBV4-2 and J usage is TRBJ2-2; 9 nucleotides line up with TRBD2. J lost 5 bases, V lost 6 bases, and 13 bases had no gene match. The CDR3 length is 17 residues. Germline lookup yields CDR1 LGHNA and CDR2 YNFKEQ. The CDR3 region is CASSRADQRGETGELFF. In DNA, the CDR3 is TGTGCCAGCAGTCGCGCGGATCAGCGGGGGGAAACCGGGGAGCTGTTTTTT.

The chain is built from TRBV7-9 and TRBJ2-2; possible D gene TRBD2, 6 bases. The CDR3 runs 13 residues. Trimming cost V 5 bases and J 7 bases, with 11 bases left between them. Looked up from germline, CDR1 is SEHNR and CDR2 is FQNEAQ (reference sequence). The CDR3 region is CASSPLGGGELFF. As DNA, the CDR3 is TGTGCCAGCAGCCCTTTGGGAGGCGGGGAGCTGTTTTTT.

Here the CDR3 DNA reads TGTGCCAGCACCAGGGACAGGGGGAGCACAGATACGCAGTATTTT. This encodes CASTRDRGSTDTQYF. V is TRBV2 and J is TRBJ2-3; 11 nucleotides line up with TRBD1. V lost 7 bases and J lost 0; bases outside the gene matches: 3. The CDR3 is made up of 15 amino acids. Germline values: CDR1 SNHLY, CDR2 FYNNEI.

The count of this clone is one. The chain carries TRBV6-1 and TRBJ1-1, with D hard to call. V gave up 3 bases and J gave up 1 base, with 12 bases separating them. Germline loops: CDR1 MNHNS, CDR2 SASEGT. This CDR3 has 15 residues. This chain's CDR3 is CASSDFSHQNTEAFF. Here the CDR3 DNA reads TGTGCCAGCAGTGACTTTTCCCACCAGAACACTGAAGCTTTCTTT.

Only a few counts were recorded for this clone. The genes are TRBV28 and TRBJ1-2; TRBD1 is a possible D gene (5 bases). CDR3 length: 15 amino acids. V gave up 2 bases and J gave up 5 bases, with 15 bases separating them. Germline V lookup: CDR1 MDHEN, CDR2 SYDVKM. In DNA, the CDR3 is TGTGCCAGCAGTTTACGCGCAGGGTCCCCGTATGGCTACACCTTC. Its protein product is CASSLRAGSPYGYTF.

By frequency in the sample, this clone is large. The genes are TRBV27 and TRBJ1-1; maybe TRBD1 (5 bases). This CDR3 spans 13 amino acids. V was cut by 10 bases and J by 1 base, with 13 bases left in between. Looked up from germline, CDR1 is MNHEY and CDR2 is SMNVEV (reference sequence). For the CDR3, the DNA is TGTGCCACCAATATAAGGGGGAACACTGAAGCTTTCTTT. As protein: CATNIRGNTEAFF.

This clone was seen more than once but under ten times. This rearrangement joins TRBV4-2 to TRBJ1-1; 7 bases line up with TRBD1. This CDR3 has 13 residues. V dropped 10 bases and J dropped 4; count of bases not matched to a gene: 9. Germline V gives CDR1 LGHNA, CDR2 YNFKEQ. Here the CDR3 DNA reads TGTGCCACCCTTGGGGAGGGGGCCACTGAAGCTTTCTTT. Translated: CATLGEGATEAFF.

This clone has just a few counts. As DNA, the CDR3 is TGCGCCAGCAGCTTGGGAGGAATTCTCTATGGCTACACCTTC. It specifies CASSLGGILYGYTF. The chain recombines TRBV5-1 with TRBJ1-2; no firm D call. With 0 bases removed from V and 4 bases from J, the gap between germline ends came to 10 bases. The CDR3 has 14 amino acids. Germline lookup yields CDR1 SGHRS and CDR2 YFSETQ.

This clone was picked up one time. J is TRBJ1-1 and V is TRBV5-4; the D gene is possibly TRBD1 (6 bases). CDR1 is SGHNT and CDR2 is YYREEE in the germline V gene (reference sequence). This CDR3 is built from 15 residues. The V and J ends lost 0 bases and 0 bases respectively, with 9 bases between them. The CDR3 DNA reads TGTGCCAGCAGCTTGGAGGGGGGTCTGAACACTGAAGCTTTCTTT. Its protein product is CASSLEGGLNTEAFF.

The gene calls are TRBV7-2 and TRBJ2-7; 7 bases align to TRBD1. Germline CDR1 is SGHTA and CDR2 is FQGNSA. The trim removed 5 bases at V and 4 bases at J, leaving 8 bases unmatched. This CDR3 is 14 amino acids long. The CDR3 region is CASSRPGQKYEQYF. The DNA of the CDR3 is TGTGCCAGCAGCCGACCGGGACAGAAGTACGAGCAGTACTTC.

A single count supports this clone. This rearrangement joins TRBV5-1 to TRBJ2-1; D is possibly TRBD1 (6 bases). Germline V CDR1 and CDR2: SGHRS, YFSETQ. The CDR3 is 15 amino acids. V lost 0 bases and J 1 base, leaving 8 bases between the germline ends. CDR3 in DNA: TGCGCCAGCAGCTTGGTACAGGGATCCTACAATGAGCAGTTCTTC. Its protein is CASSLVQGSYNEQFF.